This T cell receptor beta chain was sequenced during a study of blood T cell repertoires in COVID-19. Clinical histories supplied by participants themselves formed the basis of cohort assignment. CDR1 and CDR2 from the germline V gene are LNHDA and SQIVND (reference sequence). The CDR3 runs 16 residues. V gave up 2 bases and J gave up 9 bases; unmatched junction bases: 11. Authors' analysis steps: Cell counts per sample came from amplifying reference gene primers. Measured with immunoSEQ multiplex PCR; TCRdb has only the in-frame clones, and not every one. V and J calls and clone size are copied from that table; D and trimming were computed from the DNA. The sample holds 150,000 to 250,000 clones, 80% to 85% seen once.

Sequencing was carried out using PBMCs or T cells enriched from blood (not recorded which). The chain joins TRBV19 to TRBJ2-4, with 9 bases lining up with TRBD1. The TCR comes from a man between 40 and 49 years old who had recovered from COVID-19. Here the CDR3 DNA reads TGTGCCAGTAGTATAATTAGGGGGACAGGGAGCGGCATTCAGTACTTC. This gives the protein CASSIIRGTGSGIQYF.